This record concerns one T cell receptor (beta chain) sequence. Its matching antigen is unknown. This entry comes from a study of cytomegalovirus exposure and HLA in healthy donors. Whole-study results and caveats: Rare TCR sequences predominated, though certain public TCRs were found in many donors. Cytomegalovirus status was reportedly diagnosed by the classifier with high specificity and sensitivity. A later analysis, which compared TCR beta chains of equal frequency, found the HLA-associated ones more clonally expanded. Productive status was seen about 87% or about 30% of the time for most TCR beta V segments in an earlier analysis.

Primers included in the PCR were 60 Vbeta and 13 Jbeta primers. The repertoire was sequenced with immunoSEQ multiplex PCR; TCRdb's copy has only in-frame clones and lacks some. The table records 100,000 to 150,000 clones, 77% of them present only once. Germline loops: CDR1 LNHDA, CDR2 SQIVND (reference sequence). The CDR3 totals 14 residues. V lost 10 bases, J lost 8 bases, and 23 bases lay in between. The genes are TRBV19 and TRBJ2-5; TRBD2 is a possible D gene (6 bases). The clonotype originates from a man aged 18 to 29 in good health and CMV-seropositive. The source material was PBMCs. CDR3 in amino acids: CATQSAVAAGTQYF. The CDR3 nucleotides are TGTGCCACCCAATCGGCGGTAGCGGCGGGTACCCAGTACTTC.